The 3 T cell receptor beta chains below come from one sample, sequenced in a study of blood T cell repertoires in COVID-19. Generated by immunoSEQ multiplex PCR, the TCRdb table keeps only in-frame clones and is missing some. The table records tens of thousands of clones, roughly four fifths of them present only once. What was sequenced was peripheral blood. These receptors came from a man aged 40-49 years with acute or convalescent COVID-19.

A few counts support this clone. The chain recombines TRBV4-1 with TRBJ2-1; 7 positions match TRBD2. With 4 bases clipped from V and 4 bases from J, the junction kept 7 bases outside the gene matches. Germline V gene sequence: CDR1 MGHRA, CDR2 YSYEKL. CDR3 size: 15 residues. Here the CDR3 DNA reads TGCGCCAGCAGCCGGGACTACCCGGATTACAATGAGCAGTTCTTC. It is translated as CASSRDYPDYNEQFF.

The chain has TRBV10-3 and TRBJ1-1; D is ambiguous. CDR3 length: 13 residues. The V gene's germline CDR1 is ENHRY and CDR2 SYGVKD. V shed 3 bases and J shed 4 bases, with 9 bases lying between them. CDR3 coding DNA: TGTGCCATCAGTGATACCGGGGTCACTGAAGCTTTCTTT. Translating it yields CAISDTGVTEAFF.

This clone was observed once. V and J are TRBV30 and TRBJ2-4; D possibly corresponds to TRBD1 (5 bases). CDR3 length equals 11 residues. Trimming left V 2 bases short and J 13 bases short, with 12 bases between. Per the germline V gene, CDR1 is GTSNPN and CDR2 is SVGIG (reference sequence). CDR3 DNA sequence: TGTGCCTGGAGTTCAAAGGGGCCCCAGTACTTC. It codes for CAWSSKGPQYF.